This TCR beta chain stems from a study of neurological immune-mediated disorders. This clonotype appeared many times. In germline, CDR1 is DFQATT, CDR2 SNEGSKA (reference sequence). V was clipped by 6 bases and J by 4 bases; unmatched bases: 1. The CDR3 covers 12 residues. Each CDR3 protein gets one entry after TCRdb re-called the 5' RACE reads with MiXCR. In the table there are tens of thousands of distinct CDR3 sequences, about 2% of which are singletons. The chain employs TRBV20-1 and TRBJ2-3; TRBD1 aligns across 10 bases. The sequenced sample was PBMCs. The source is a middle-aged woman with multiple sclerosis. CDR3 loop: CSAGQGSDTQYF. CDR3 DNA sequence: TGCAGTGCGGGACAGGGGTCAGATACGCAGTATTTT.